Included here is one T cell receptor (beta chain) sequence, with context. Its antigen is still unknown. Generated by immunoSEQ multiplex PCR, the TCRdb table keeps only in-frame clones and is missing some. The table lists 73,000 or so clones, 86% of them singletons. The record originates from a study of OX40 agonist ivuxolimab in advanced cancers. For the study at large: Eligibility admitted prior anti-PD-1, anti-PD-L1 or anti-CTLA-4 therapy; 35% to 40% had some. Partial responses were recorded for three patients, including one with hepatocellular carcinoma and two with cutaneous melanoma.

Findings of the study overall: Expanded clones were, on average, more numerous among CD8+ T cells than CD4+. At doses 0.1 to 3.0 mg/kg, CD4+ and CD8+ clones expanded.

This receptor was obtained from an adult with an advanced solid tumor such as melanoma, head and neck, liver or kidney cancer. The sequences come from CD4+ or CD8+ T cells sorted from blood, collected in a trial of the OX40 agonist ivuxolimab.

This CDR3 reads CASSPAGGNHYEQYF. The CDR3 DNA reads as TGTGCCAGCTCACCGGCGGGGGGAAACCACTACGAGCAGTACTTC. The chain carries TRBV18 and TRBJ2-7; 8 bases agree with TRBD2. Germline V gives CDR1 KGHSH, CDR2 LQKENI. Losses at the gene ends were 3 bases for V and 3 bases for J; bases not matched to a gene: 7. CDR3 length: 15 amino acids.